These 32 T cell receptor beta chains were all obtained from the same sample, sequenced in a study of beta chain features in type 1 diabetes. Study outcomes and limitations: Among all four CD4+ subsets, Type 1 diabetes patients had TCRB CDR3s that were moderately but significantly shorter.

The investigators reverse transcribed all of the isolated RNA, so they sequenced expressed TCRB transcripts. Assay: immunoSEQ multiplex PCR; the TCRdb copy retains only in-frame clones and omits some. The data hold hundreds of thousands of clones, with about an eighth observed a single time. Their specific antigens are unknown. Material for sequencing was naive CD4+ T cells from blood. These receptors were obtained from a man younger than 30 with type 1 diabetes.

In its sample, this clone was seen many times. The chain uses TRBV28 and TRBJ2-1; TRBD1 agrees at 7 bases. CDR1 MDHEN and CDR2 SYDVKM come from the germline V gene. This CDR3 region has 14 residues. Unmatched junction bases numbered 5, after V lost 3 bases and J lost 6 bases. CDR3 DNA sequence: TGTGCCAGCAGTTTCCCGGACAGGACCAATGAGCAGTTCTTC. It codes for CASSFPDRTNEQFF.

This clone appeared a few times. The chain's CDR3 is CASSFTGQSYEQYF. The CDR3 nucleotides are TGTGCCAGCAGCTTTACTGGACAGTCCTACGAGCAGTACTTC. The V gene is TRBV7-9, the J gene TRBJ2-7, with a tentative D call TRBD1 (6 bases). Trimming took 3 bases from V and 1 from J, leaving 10 bases between them. The germline gives CDR1 SEHNR, CDR2 FQNEAQ (reference sequence). The CDR3 totals 14 residues.

The rearrangement uses TRBV10-3 and TRBJ2-7, with a weak D call TRBD2 (5 bases). The CDR3 totals 15 residues. With 2 bases removed from V and 1 base from J, the gap between germline ends came to 12 bases. Germline V gene data show CDR1 as ENHRY and CDR2 as SYGVKD. CDR3 protein: CAISEPRSGSYEQYF. CDR3 DNA: TGTGCCATCAGTGAGCCGCGCAGCGGATCCTACGAGCAGTACTTC.

The V and J genes are TRBV30 and TRBJ2-7, with D uncertain. Trimming took off 2 bases at V and 4 bases at J, with 15 bases between the two ends. The CDR3 runs to 14 residues. Germline V lookup: CDR1 GTSNPN, CDR2 SVGIG (reference sequence). CDR3 loop: CAWSFSPGPYEQYF. The CDR3 nucleotides read TGTGCCTGGAGTTTCTCCCCCGGCCCTTACGAGCAGTACTTC.

The gene calls are TRBV4-1 and TRBJ1-5; no firm D call. Germline CDR1 MGHRA, CDR2 YSYEKL. The ends were cut back, 1 base at V and 0 bases at J, with 10 bases in the middle. This CDR3 spans 16 amino acids. Written as DNA, the CDR3 is TGCGCCAGCAGCCAAGGGGCAGGTTATAGCAATCAGCCCCAGCATTTT. Translated: CASSQGAGYSNQPQHF.

A few counts support this clone. This sample also contains other DNA sequences that code for the same CDR3. The rearrangement links TRBV9 to TRBJ2-1; no firm D call. Trimming took off 0 bases at V and 4 bases at J, with 5 bases between the two ends. This CDR3 contains 13 residues. Germline V gene lookup returns CDR1 SGDLS and CDR2 YYNGEE. The CDR3 reads CASSVETYNEQFF. The DNA for the CDR3 is TGTGCCAGCAGCGTAGAAACTTACAATGAGCAGTTCTTC. Full variable domain (rest looked up from reference TRBV9 and TRBJ2-1): DSGVTQTPKHLITATGQRVTLRCSPRSGDLSVYWYQQSLDQGLQFLIQYYNGEERAKGNILERFSAQQFPDLHSELNLSSLELGDSALYFCASSVETYNEQFFGPGTRLTVL.

This chain uses TRBV30 with TRBJ1-5; maybe TRBD1 (5 bases). From germline, CDR1 is GTSNPN and CDR2 SVGIG (reference sequence). The CDR3 extends over 14 amino acids. V shed 2 bases and J shed 4 bases, with 12 bases lying between them. The DNA for the CDR3 is TGTGCCTGGAGTCCACTGACAGTGAATCAGCCCCAGCATTTT. This sequence encodes CAWSPLTVNQPQHF.

The sample holds a few counts of this clone. The chain joins TRBV10-3 to TRBJ1-2, with D tentatively TRBD1 (5 bases). Germline V gene sequence: CDR1 ENHRY, CDR2 SYGVKD. The V end was cut by 6 bases, the J end by 2 bases, with 7 bases between. The CDR3 covers 12 residues. CDR3: CAIRRDNYGYTF. CDR3 bases: TGTGCCATCAGGAGGGACAACTATGGCTACACCTTC.

The CDR3: CASRLAGGETQYF. In DNA, the CDR3 is TGTGCCAGCAGACTAGCGGGAGGAGAGACCCAGTACTTC. The rearrangement joins TRBV7-2 to TRBJ2-5, with 12 bases identical to TRBD2. This CDR3 comprises 13 residues. Trimming took 6 bases from V and 4 from J; bases not matched to a gene: 0. CDR1 is SGHTA, CDR2 FQGNSA, per germline.

The chain is built from TRBV10-3 and TRBJ2-7, with D unresolved. This CDR3 region has 13 residues. V shed 5 bases and J shed 3 bases, with 11 bases lying between them. Per the germline V gene, CDR1 is ENHRY and CDR2 is SYGVKD. The CDR3 protein is CAISPAGDYEQYF. CDR3 DNA: TGTGCCATCAGTCCCGCTGGGGACTACGAGCAGTACTTC.

This clone was found a few times. The chain couples TRBV5-1 to TRBJ1-6; D gene ambiguous. Trimming removed 3 bases at V and 7 bases at J, with 11 bases between. The CDR3 loop spans 14 amino acids. Germline V lookup: CDR1 SGHRS, CDR2 YFSETQ. The CDR3 coding sequence is TGCGCCAGCAGCTCCGGTGACGTGAATTCACCCCTCCACTTT. Translating it yields CASSSGDVNSPLHF. The whole variable domain, filled in from reference TRBV5-1 and TRBJ1-6, reads KAGVTQTPRYLIKTRGQQVTLSCSPISGHRSVSWYQQTPGQGLQFLFEYFSETQRNKGNFPGRFSGRQFSNSRSEMNVSTLELGDSALYLCASSSGDVNSPLHFGNGTRLTVT.

The V call is TRBV27, the J call TRBJ2-1; 11 bases align to TRBD2. The CDR3 is 15 residues long. V lost 5 bases, J lost 0 bases, and 0 bases stayed unmatched. CDR1 and CDR2 from the germline V gene are MNHEY and SMNVEV (reference sequence). CDR3 residues: CASSTSGSSYNEQFF. The CDR3 nucleotides are TGTGCCAGCAGTACTAGCGGGAGCTCCTACAATGAGCAGTTCTTC.

This chain connects TRBV15 to TRBJ1-1; a weak D match, TRBD1 (6 bases). V was trimmed by 2 bases and J by 2 bases, leaving 15 bases between them. CDR3 length: 16 amino acids. Germline V gene data show CDR1 as LNHNV and CDR2 as YYDKDF (reference sequence). The chain's CDR3 is CATSRPGQRFNTEAFF. The DNA for the CDR3 is TGTGCCACCAGCAGACCTGGACAGAGATTCAACACTGAAGCTTTCTTT.

This sequence joins TRBV5-1 and TRBJ2-5, with D perhaps TRBD1 (6 bases). The CDR3 is made up of 14 amino acids. The V and J ends lost 5 bases and 5 bases respectively, with 16 bases between them. CDR1 is SGHRS and CDR2 is YFSETQ in the germline V gene. CDR3 sequence reads: CASRETGWLETQYF. In DNA, the CDR3 is TGCGCCAGCAGAGAGACAGGTTGGTTGGAGACCCAGTACTTC.

About this clone itself: This sample includes further DNA sequences coding for the same CDR3. This rearrangement joins TRBV27 to TRBJ1-5; no definite D call. The ends were cut back, 2 bases at V and 4 bases at J, with 6 bases in the middle. The CDR3 runs to 13 residues. Germline CDR1 and CDR2: MNHEY and SMNVEV (reference sequence). The CDR3 bases are TGTGCCAGCAGTTTAGTAGGAAATCAGCCCCAGCATTTT. Amino acids: CASSLVGNQPQHF.

The chain has TRBV10-3 and TRBJ2-7; 8 nucleotides line up with TRBD1. CDR3 length equals 15 residues. In germline, CDR1 is ENHRY, CDR2 SYGVKD. The V gene end was trimmed by 5 bases and the J gene end by 2 bases; junction bases not matched to a gene: 8. DNA of the CDR3: TGTGCCATCAGTTCCTCCGGGACAGGACCCTACGAGCAGTACTTC. Amino acids: CAISSSGTGPYEQYF.

This clone appeared a single time. The chain employs TRBV5-4 and TRBJ1-2, with 9 positions matching TRBD1. Germline lookup yields CDR1 SGHNT and CDR2 YYREEE (reference sequence). The length of the CDR3 is 13 residues. The V gene end was trimmed by 4 bases and the J gene end by 8 bases; junction bases not matched to a gene: 6. The CDR3 bases are TGTGCCAGCAGCCCGGGACAGGGACAGGGCTACACCTTC. This encodes CASSPGQGQGYTF.

V is TRBV12-5 and J is TRBJ2-7, with unresolved D. CDR1 and CDR2 from the germline V gene are LGHNT and FRNRAP. The CDR3 length is 16 residues. Trimming took off 0 bases at V and 4 bases at J, with 16 bases between the two ends. CDR3 sequence: CASGLVDSDFSYEQYF. In nucleotides, the CDR3 is TGTGCTAGTGGTTTGGTAGATTCCGATTTTTCTTACGAGCAGTACTTC.

This clone has a handful of counts. The gene calls are TRBV10-3 and TRBJ2-7; D possibly corresponds to TRBD2 (5 bases). Germline lookup yields CDR1 ENHRY and CDR2 SYGVKD. CDR3 length: 14 amino acids. Trimming left V 0 bases short and J 3 bases short, with 9 bases between. This CDR3 reads CAISESVEGYEQYF. CDR3 nucleotides: TGTGCCATCAGTGAGTCGGTAGAGGGCTACGAGCAGTACTTC.

This clone was seen a few times. The chain carries TRBV2 and TRBJ2-1; TRBD2 matches at 14 bases. The J segment lost 9 bases and the V segment lost 8 bases, leaving 9 bases of the junction unmatched. Germline CDR1 SNHLY, CDR2 FYNNEI. This CDR3 has 15 residues. The CDR3: CASGTSGSKGAEQFF. In DNA form, the CDR3 reads TGTGCCAGCGGGACTAGCGGGAGCAAAGGGGCTGAGCAGTTCTTC.

This clone was detected only a few times. This chain uses TRBV4-2 with TRBJ1-4; D ambiguous. The ends were cut back, 0 bases at V and 5 bases at J, with 10 bases in the middle. Germline loops: CDR1 LGHNA, CDR2 YNFKEQ. There are 15 residues in the CDR3. CDR3 coding DNA: TGTGCCAGCAGCCAAGATTTAACGCGGAATGAAAAACTGTTTTTT. As protein: CASSQDLTRNEKLFF.

This chain uses TRBV25-1 with TRBJ1-2; 10 positions agree with TRBD1. Germline CDR1 reads MGHDK; CDR2 reads SYGVNS. The junction had 1 base not matched to a gene; V was cut back by 2 bases and J by 7 bases. The CDR3 sequence is 13 residues long. In nucleotides, the CDR3 is TGTGCCAGCAGTGAACGGGACAGGGGTGGCTACACCTTC. This sequence encodes CASSERDRGGYTF.

V and J are TRBV7-9 and TRBJ1-2, with 9 bases fitting TRBD1. The CDR3 has 14 residues. Germline V gene data show CDR1 as SEHNR and CDR2 as FQNEAQ (reference sequence). With 10 bases clipped from V and 4 bases from J, the junction kept 10 bases outside the gene matches. In nucleotides, the CDR3 is TGTGCCATAGACCCGGGACAGGGTGGCTATGGCTACACCTTC. It translates to CAIDPGQGGYGYTF.

This clone was seen only a few times. This rearrangement joins TRBV5-1 to TRBJ2-7; unclear D gene. The CDR3 contains 16 residues. In germline, CDR1 is SGHRS, CDR2 YFSETQ. The V end lost 0 bases, the J end lost 3 bases, and 16 bases lay between the germline ends. The CDR3 sequence is CASSLDSGGMIYEQYF. The CDR3 DNA reads TGCGCCAGCAGCTTGGATTCTGGCGGAATGATCTACGAGCAGTACTTC. The full variable domain, completed using reference TRBV5-1 and TRBJ2-7, is KAGVTQTPRYLIKTRGQQVTLSCSPISGHRSVSWYQQTPGQGLQFLFEYFSETQRNKGNFPGRFSGRQFSNSRSEMNVSTLELGDSALYLCASSLDSGGMIYEQYFGPGTRLTVT.

Worth noting for this clone: This sample also contains other DNA sequences that code for the same CDR3. The genes are TRBV6-5 and TRBJ2-7; D is undetermined. The germline CDR1 and CDR2 sequences are MNHEY and SVGAGI. The CDR3 is 14 amino acids. V shed 0 bases and J shed 1 base, with 7 bases lying between them. The CDR3 protein is CASSYSSRSYEQYF. The CDR3 DNA reads as TGTGCCAGCAGTTACTCATCCCGGTCCTACGAGCAGTACTTC.

This clone showed up just once. The rearrangement links TRBV27 to TRBJ1-2, with TRBD1 matching 11 bases. The germline V gene encodes CDR1 MNHEY and CDR2 SMNVEV (reference sequence). The junction had 4 bases not matched to a gene; V was cut back by 8 bases and J by 2 bases. This CDR3 region has 14 residues. CDR3 region: CASGDRGANYGYTF. CDR3 bases: TGTGCCAGCGGGGACAGGGGGGCGAACTATGGCTACACCTTC.

The V and J genes are TRBV9 and TRBJ2-7, with 10 bases that match TRBD2. CDR3 size: 14 residues. CDR1 and CDR2 from the germline V gene are SGDLS and YYNGEE. Trimming cost V 4 bases and J 3 bases; bases outside gene matches: 4. The CDR3 nucleotides are TGTGCCAGCAGCCCCCGACTAGCGGGCTACGAGCAGTACTTC. Protein product: CASSPRLAGYEQYF.

In its sample, this clone was seen a few times. The chain recombines TRBV9 with TRBJ2-1; a possible D gene is TRBD1 (6 bases). The germline V gene encodes CDR1 SGDLS and CDR2 YYNGEE. V dropped 4 bases and J dropped 3 bases, with 14 bases sitting between them. CDR3 size: 15 residues. CDR3 coding DNA: TGTGCCAGCAGCACCCGGACAGAGAGCTACAATGAGCAGTTCTTC. Translated: CASSTRTESYNEQFF.

The V call is TRBV9, the J call TRBJ2-7; D gene uncertain. V was clipped by 0 bases and J by 6 bases, with 10 bases between them. The germline gives CDR1 SGDLS, CDR2 YYNGEE. This CDR3 spans 13 amino acids. The CDR3, as DNA: TGTGCCAGCAGCGTAGAGGTAGCAAGCGAGCAGTACTTC. Translating gives CASSVEVASEQYF.

This clone came up once. V gene TRBV6-6 combines with J gene TRBJ2-5; D is uncertain. Trimming removed 5 bases at V and 2 bases at J, with 6 bases between. The CDR3 extends over 12 amino acids. The germline V gene has CDR1 MNHNY and CDR2 SVGAGI (reference sequence). The CDR3 DNA reads as TGTGCCAGCAGTCAGGCTCAAGAGACCCAGTACTTC. Protein product: CASSQAQETQYF.

This clone has more than one count but fewer than ten. V and J are TRBV19 and TRBJ2-5, with D uncertain. The CDR3 runs to 13 residues. V lost 8 bases to trimming and J lost 4 bases, with 14 bases between them. Germline CDR1 LNHDA, CDR2 SQIVND (reference sequence). CDR3 in DNA: TGTGCCAGTTCCGCGCAACGAGGAGAGACCCAGTACTTC. It encodes CASSAQRGETQYF.

This chain joins TRBV7-2 and TRBJ2-2, with D tentatively TRBD1 (6 bases). V dropped 5 bases and J dropped 0 bases, with 19 bases sitting between them. The CDR3 totals 18 residues. CDR1 and CDR2 (germline): SGHTA, FQGNSA. In DNA form, the CDR3 reads TGTGCCAGCAGCACCCGGACAGAAGGGGTTTCGAACACCGGGGAGCTGTTTTTT. It codes for CASSTRTEGVSNTGELFF.